The 21 T cell receptor beta chains below all came from one sample that was sequenced in a study of radiotherapy plus CTLA-4 blockade in lung cancer (dated by TCRdb to 2017 to 2018). Library preparation employed the immunoSEQ multiplex PCR assay. Not all clones reach the TCRdb copy of this immuneACCESS table, which keeps in-frame sequences only. Checked studies attribute under half of the gap to unresolved V genes and leave the rest unexplained. The sample yields around 80,000 clones; under 75% were counted once. The ten top clones hold more than 8% of the sample. Sequencing was performed on peripheral blood, taken from a patient treated with radiotherapy plus ipilimumab. These receptors all stem from a human donor with non-small cell lung cancer whose response to radiotherapy plus ipilimumab could not be evaluated.

Only a few counts were recorded for this clone. The genes are TRBV2 and TRBJ2-3; D unresolved. Trimming took off 4 bases at V and 2 bases at J, with 16 bases between the two ends. The germline CDR1 and CDR2 sequences are SNHLY and FYNNEI. The CDR3 totals 16 residues. The CDR3 DNA follows: TGTGCCAGCAGTGTAGGATGGGCCTCCCCCACAGATACGCAGTATTTT. Encoded protein: CASSVGWASPTDTQYF. The full variable domain, with the rest looked up from reference TRBV2 and TRBJ2-3, is EPEVTQTPSHQVTQMGQEVILRCVPISNHLYFYWYRQILGQKVEFLVSFYNNEISEKSEIFDDQFSVERPDGSNFTLKIRSTKLEDSAMYFCASSVGWASPTDTQYFGPGTRLTVL.

The CDR3 DNA reads TGTGCCAGCAGCCCAGGGACTAGCGGGGGGGCGGGGCAGTTCTTC. The encoded protein is CASSPGTSGGAGQFF. The V gene is TRBV7-2, the J gene TRBJ2-1; 16 nucleotides match TRBD2. V gave up 5 bases and J gave up 12 bases; unmatched junction bases: 7. This CDR3 has 15 amino acids. The germline CDR1 and CDR2 sequences are SGHTA and FQGNSA.

V and J are TRBV15 and TRBJ2-7; D remains ambiguous. The CDR3 totals 14 residues. Per the germline V gene, CDR1 is LNHNV and CDR2 is YYDKDF (reference sequence). Trimming left V 3 bases short and J 3 bases short, with 12 bases between. CDR3 amino acids: CATSRRQTHYEQYF. CDR3 sequence (DNA): TGTGCCACCAGCAGGAGGCAGACCCACTACGAGCAGTACTTC.

The V and J genes are TRBV6-6 and TRBJ1-1, with D perhaps TRBD1 (5 bases). V was cut by 2 bases and J by 1 base, with 8 bases left in between. The CDR3 length is 14 residues. Germline values: CDR1 MNHNY, CDR2 SVGAGI (reference sequence). CDR3 DNA: TGTGCCAGCAGTTACCAGGGATCGAACACTGAAGCTTTCTTT. Translating gives CASSYQGSNTEAFF.

The V and J genes are TRBV5-1 and TRBJ2-6, with 7 bases that match TRBD2. V was pared by 0 bases and J by 2 bases, with 5 bases of the junction left unmatched. Germline assignment: CDR1 SGHRS and CDR2 YFSETQ. The CDR3 is made up of 17 amino acids. CDR3 sequence reads: CASSLGPTSAGANVLTF. DNA of the CDR3: TGCGCCAGCAGCTTGGGGCCCACTAGCGCTGGGGCCAACGTCCTGACTTTC.

This chain links TRBV11-2 with TRBJ2-5; 8 nucleotides match TRBD2. With the DNA end fitting TRBJ2-7 better, the J assignment may be wrong. CDR3 length: 17 amino acids. The germline gives CDR1 SGHAT, CDR2 FQNNGV. CDR3 sequence: CASSLVRTGGPRYEQYF. The CDR3 nucleotides read TGTGCCAGCAGCTTAGTCCGAACGGGGGGGCCGAGGTACGAGCAGTACTTC.

The J gene is TRBJ2-5, the V gene TRBV7-3; 7 bases align to TRBD2. This CDR3 region has 18 residues. Looked up from germline, CDR1 is SGHTA and CDR2 is FQGTGA. The trim removed 5 bases at V and 1 base at J, leaving 16 bases unmatched. CDR3 bases: TGTGCCAGCAGCCCCAGACTAGCTAAACGACATGTCCAAGAGACCCAGTACTTC. Encoded protein: CASSPRLAKRHVQETQYF.

On this clone itself: A read error may produce the germline difference seen at one junction end. The genes are TRBV7-2 and TRBJ2-2, with TRBD2 identical over 8 bases. Germline V CDR1 and CDR2: SGHTA, FQGNSA. The CDR3 is 16 residues long. The CDR3 DNA follows: TGTGCCAGCAGCCCGCAAGCGGGGGTGGGCACCGAGGAGCTGTTTTTC. Its protein is CASSPQAGVGTEELFF.

This sequence joins TRBV6-1 and TRBJ1-1; 7 bases agree with TRBD1. CDR1 is MNHNS, CDR2 SASEGT, per germline. V shed 6 bases and J 5 bases; nucleotides not matched to a gene: 9. This CDR3 has 14 residues. The CDR3 DNA sequence: TGTGCCAGCAGGACGACAGGGTGGTCTACTGAAGCTTTCTTT. This translates into CASRTTGWSTEAFF.

This clone was seen only a few times. This chain joins TRBV25-1 and TRBJ2-6; D perhaps matches TRBD2 (5 bases). The V gene's germline CDR1 is MGHDK and CDR2 SYGVNS. V shed 3 bases and J shed 2 bases, with 11 bases lying between them. This CDR3 contains 16 residues. The DNA for the CDR3 is TGTGCCAGCAGTGAGGCCGGGGATACTGGGGCCAACGTCCTGACTTTC. Its translation: CASSEAGDTGANVLTF.

On this clone: At one end the junction does not follow the germline gene, possibly because of a read error. This chain links TRBV5-1 with TRBJ1-2; no firm D call. The CDR3 runs 15 residues. Germline assignment: CDR1 SGHRS and CDR2 YFSETQ. The CDR3 sequence: CASSLTPGPFYGYTF. The DNA for the CDR3 is TGTGCCAGCAGCTTGACCCCGGGTCCCTTCTATGGCTACACCTTC. Variable domain in full (rest from reference TRBV5-1 and TRBJ1-2): KAGVTQTPRYLIKTRGQQVTLSCSPISGHRSVSWYQQTPGQGLQFLFEYFSETQRNKGNFPGRFSGRQFSNSRSEMNVSTLELGDSALYLCASSLTPGPFYGYTFGSGTRLTVV.

The V and J genes are TRBV4-3 and TRBJ1-2, with 9 nucleotides matching TRBD1. Germline loops: CDR1 LGHNA, CDR2 YSLEER. The CDR3 consists of 15 residues. V shed 3 bases, J shed 2 bases, and the junction held 4 bases outside the gene matches. CDR3 loop: CASSHLGTGNYGYTF. The CDR3, as DNA: TGCGCCAGCAGCCACCTCGGGACAGGGAACTATGGCTACACCTTC.

J is TRBJ2-3 and V is TRBV11-2; 9 nucleotides agree with TRBD1. CDR3 size: 17 residues. V lost 5 bases to trimming and J lost 3 bases; unmatched junction nucleotides: 12. Germline CDR1 and CDR2: SGHAT and FQNNGV. CDR3 residues: CASSTLTGTGSTDTQYF. DNA for the CDR3: TGTGCCAGCAGCACGCTGACCGGGACAGGGTCAACAGATACGCAGTATTTT. Looking up the rest from reference TRBV11-2 and TRBJ2-3 gives the full variable domain: EAGVAQSPRYKIIEKRQSVAFWCNPISGHATLYWYQQILGQGPKLLIQFQNNGVVDDSQLPKDRFSAERLKGVDSTLKIQPAKLEDSAVYLCASSTLTGTGSTDTQYFGPGTRLTVL.

The chain joins TRBV5-6 to TRBJ2-1; 8 bases fit TRBD1. The germline V gene encodes CDR1 SGHDT and CDR2 YYEEEE. CDR3 length equals 16 residues. The ends lost 0 bases at V and 4 bases at J; junction bases unmatched: 6. The CDR3 sequence: CASSLADRVAYNEQFF. The CDR3 DNA follows: TGTGCCAGCAGCTTGGCGGACAGGGTGGCATACAATGAGCAGTTCTTC.

This clone has just a few counts. V usage is TRBV4-3 and J usage is TRBJ1-2; no reliable D call. Germline V gene sequence: CDR1 LGHNA, CDR2 YSLEER. This CDR3 spans 14 amino acids. V dropped 3 bases and J dropped 4 bases, with 12 bases sitting between them. The CDR3 DNA reads as TGCGCCAGCAGCCAGCGCCGTGGACTCTATGGCTACACCTTC. Translation: CASSQRRGLYGYTF.

This clone appeared a single time. This sequence joins TRBV6-5 and TRBJ2-2; 9 nucleotides line up with TRBD2. The CDR3 sequence is 15 residues long. CDR1 is MNHEY and CDR2 is SVGAGI in the germline V gene. V gave up 6 bases and J gave up 8 bases; unmatched junction bases: 10. CDR3 nucleotide sequence: TGTGCCAGCAGCTCCGGACTAGCGACGTCTGGGGAGCTGTTTTTT. Amino acid sequence: CASSSGLATSGELFF.

This clone was seen a single time. This sequence joins TRBV19 and TRBJ1-2, with a tentative D call TRBD1 (5 bases). CDR1 LNHDA and CDR2 SQIVND come from the germline V gene (reference sequence). The V and J ends lost 3 bases and 7 bases respectively, with 15 bases between them. This CDR3 is 14 amino acids long. CDR3 nucleotide sequence: TGTGCCAGTAGTATGGGGAGGGGCCATGGTGGCTACACCTTC. Residues: CASSMGRGHGGYTF.

This clone has a handful of counts. The chain uses TRBV5-8 and TRBJ1-2, with D perhaps matching TRBD1 (5 bases). Trimming took 3 bases from V and 6 from J, leaving 18 bases between them. This CDR3 is built from 15 residues. CDR1 and CDR2 (germline): SGHTS, YDEGEE. CDR3 bases: TGTGCCAGCAGCTGGGGGATTTTCCCGGGGGATGGCTACACCTTC. Protein sequence: CASSWGIFPGDGYTF.

This clone was seen once. J is TRBJ1-1 and V is TRBV9; D may be TRBD1 (5 bases). The ends were cut back, 4 bases at V and 5 bases at J, with 12 bases in the middle. Per germline, CDR1 SGDLS and CDR2 YYNGEE. The CDR3 has 13 amino acids. This chain's CDR3 is CASSPGGRTEAFF. The CDR3 DNA is TGTGCCAGCAGCCCGGGGGGAAGGACTGAAGCTTTCTTT.

The rearrangement joins TRBV14 to TRBJ1-4; 7 bases map to TRBD1. The J segment lost 0 bases and the V segment lost 4 bases, leaving 5 bases of the junction unmatched. The CDR3 covers 16 residues. Germline CDR1 reads SGHDN; CDR2 reads FVKESK. CDR3 coding DNA: TGTGCCAGCAGCCGCCGACAGGGCGCAACTAATGAAAAACTGTTTTTT. It yields the protein CASSRRQGATNEKLFF.

J is TRBJ1-3 and V is TRBV7-2, with D perhaps TRBD1 (6 bases). Germline assignment: CDR1 SGHTA and CDR2 FQGNSA. The CDR3 spans 17 residues. V lost 2 bases, J lost 0 bases, and 14 bases lay in between. The DNA of the CDR3 is TGTGCCAGCAGCTTAAACAGGGCGGACCACTCTGGAAACACCATATATTTT. This gives the protein CASSLNRADHSGNTIYF. The variable domain in full, completed from reference TRBV7-2 and TRBJ1-3, reads GAGVSQSPSNKVTEKGKDVELRCDPISGHTALYWYRQSLGQGLEFLIYFQGNSAPDKSGLPSDRFSAERTGGSVSTLTIQRTQQEDSAVYLCASSLNRADHSGNTIYFGEGSWLTVV.